This T cell receptor beta chain was identified in a study of OX40 agonist ivuxolimab in advanced cancers. About the study: Dose-escalation cases comprised hepatocellular carcinoma, melanoma, renal cell or head and neck cancer. The group had a mean age of about 65 years, ranged from about 20 to 90, and was 80% to 90% male. Study-level points and caveats: Expanded clones tended on average to be more numerous among CD8+ T cells than CD4+.

Looked up from germline, CDR1 is SGDLS and CDR2 is YYNGEE. The V gene end was trimmed by 3 bases and the J gene end by 2 bases; junction bases not matched to a gene: 13. The CDR3 is made up of 18 amino acids. Concerning this clone: What it binds is unknown.

Libraries were prepared by immunoSEQ multiplex PCR; TCRdb keeps only in-frame clonotypes and omits some of them. Of around 83,000 clones listed, around 90% are singletons. The sample was CD4+ or CD8+ T cells sorted from blood, taken in a trial of the OX40 agonist ivuxolimab. This receptor was identified in an adult with an advanced solid tumor such as melanoma, head and neck, liver or kidney cancer. V gene TRBV9 combines with J gene TRBJ2-3, with 9 bases that match TRBD2. CDR3 in amino acids: CASSAGLADIRNTDTQYF. Written as DNA, the CDR3 is TGTGCCAGCAGCGCGGGACTAGCTGACATACGGAACACAGATACGCAGTATTTT. Filled out from reference TRBV9 and TRBJ2-3, the complete variable domain reads DSGVTQTPKHLITATGQRVTLRCSPRSGDLSVYWYQQSLDQGLQFLIQYYNGEERAKGNILERFSAQQFPDLHSELNLSSLELGDSALYFCASSAGLADIRNTDTQYFGPGTRLTVL.